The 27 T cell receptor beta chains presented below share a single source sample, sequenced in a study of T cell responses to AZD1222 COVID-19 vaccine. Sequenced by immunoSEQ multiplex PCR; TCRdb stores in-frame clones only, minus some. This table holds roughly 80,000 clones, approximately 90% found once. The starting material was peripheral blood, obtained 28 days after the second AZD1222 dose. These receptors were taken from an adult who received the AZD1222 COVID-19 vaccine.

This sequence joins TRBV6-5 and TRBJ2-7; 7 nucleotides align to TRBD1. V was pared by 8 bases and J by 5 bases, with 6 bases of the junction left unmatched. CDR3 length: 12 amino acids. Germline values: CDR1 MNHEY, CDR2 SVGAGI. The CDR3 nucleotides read TGTGCCAGCGACAGGGCGAAAGACGAGCAGTACTTC. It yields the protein CASDRAKDEQYF.

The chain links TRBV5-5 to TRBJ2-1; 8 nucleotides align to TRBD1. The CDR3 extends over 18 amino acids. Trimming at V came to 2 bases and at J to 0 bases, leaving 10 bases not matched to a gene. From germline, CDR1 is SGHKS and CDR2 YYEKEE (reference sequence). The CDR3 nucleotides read TGTGCCAGCAGCTTTCTAACTGGACAGGGAAGCTCCTACAATGAGCAGTTCTTC. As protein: CASSFLTGQGSSYNEQFF.

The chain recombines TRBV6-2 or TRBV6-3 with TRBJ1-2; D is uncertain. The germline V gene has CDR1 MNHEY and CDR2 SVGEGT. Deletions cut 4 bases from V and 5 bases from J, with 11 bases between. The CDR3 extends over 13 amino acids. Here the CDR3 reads CASSSPPGYGYTF. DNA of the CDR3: TGTGCCAGCAGTTCCCCCCCGGGGTATGGCTACACCTTC.

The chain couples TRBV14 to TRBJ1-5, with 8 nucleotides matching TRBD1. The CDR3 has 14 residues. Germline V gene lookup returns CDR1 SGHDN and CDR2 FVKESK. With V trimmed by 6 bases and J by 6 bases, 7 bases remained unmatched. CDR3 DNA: TGTGCCAGCAGTCGACAGGGGAGTGGTCAGCCCCAGCATTTT. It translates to CASSRQGSGQPQHF.

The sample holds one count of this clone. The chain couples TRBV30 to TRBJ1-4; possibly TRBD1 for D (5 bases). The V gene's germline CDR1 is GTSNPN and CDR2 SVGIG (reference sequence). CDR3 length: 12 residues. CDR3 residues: CVCRVQGEKLFF. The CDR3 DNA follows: TGTGTCTGCCGGGTCCAGGGTGAAAAACTGTTTTTT.

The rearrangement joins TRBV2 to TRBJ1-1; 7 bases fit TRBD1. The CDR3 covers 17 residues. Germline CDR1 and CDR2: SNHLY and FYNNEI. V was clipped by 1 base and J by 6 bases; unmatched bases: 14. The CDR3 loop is CASSEGRTGVFRAEAFF. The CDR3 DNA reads TGTGCCAGCAGTGAAGGCCGGACAGGTGTTTTTCGCGCTGAAGCTTTCTTT.

This chain's CDR3 is CATSREGVEQYF. CDR3 in DNA: TGTGCCACCAGCAGAGAGGGGGTTGAGCAGTACTTC. The J gene is TRBJ2-7, the V gene TRBV15; D tentatively fits TRBD1 or TRBD2 (5 bases each). Germline CDR1 and CDR2: LNHNV and YYDKDF (reference sequence). V was pared by 0 bases and J by 7 bases, with 7 bases between. This CDR3 spans 12 amino acids. The full variable domain, in which reference TRBV15 and TRBJ2-7 provide the parts outside the CDR3, is DAMVIQNPRYQVTQFGKPVTLSCSQTLNHNVMYWYQQKSSQAPKLLFHYYDKDFNNEADTPDNFQSRRPNTSFCFLDIRSPGLGDTAMYLCATSREGVEQYFGPGTRLTVT.

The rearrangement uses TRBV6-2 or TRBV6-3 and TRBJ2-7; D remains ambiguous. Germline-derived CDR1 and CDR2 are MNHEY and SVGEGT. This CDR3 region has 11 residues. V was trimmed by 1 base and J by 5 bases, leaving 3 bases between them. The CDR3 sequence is CASSYLDEQYF. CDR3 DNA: TGTGCCAGCAGTTACTTAGACGAGCAGTACTTC.

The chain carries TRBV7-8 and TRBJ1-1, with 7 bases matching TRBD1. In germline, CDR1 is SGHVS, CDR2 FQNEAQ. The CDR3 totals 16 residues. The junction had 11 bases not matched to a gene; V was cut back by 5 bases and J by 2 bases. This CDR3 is CASSRGGDSRNTEAFF. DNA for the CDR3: TGTGCCAGCAGCCGAGGGGGGGACAGCCGAAACACTGAAGCTTTCTTT.

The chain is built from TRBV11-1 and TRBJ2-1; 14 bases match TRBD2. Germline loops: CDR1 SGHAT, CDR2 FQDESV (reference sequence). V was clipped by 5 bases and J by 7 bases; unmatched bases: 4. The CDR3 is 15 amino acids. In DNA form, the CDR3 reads TGTGCCAGCAGCCGTGGGACTAGCGGGAGTAATGAGCAGTTCTTC. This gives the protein CASSRGTSGSNEQFF.

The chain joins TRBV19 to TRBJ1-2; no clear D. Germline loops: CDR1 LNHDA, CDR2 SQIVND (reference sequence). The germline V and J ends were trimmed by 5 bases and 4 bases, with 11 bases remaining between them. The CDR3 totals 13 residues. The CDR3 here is CASSRTELYGYTF. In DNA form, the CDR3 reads TGTGCCAGTAGTCGGACGGAACTCTATGGCTACACCTTC.

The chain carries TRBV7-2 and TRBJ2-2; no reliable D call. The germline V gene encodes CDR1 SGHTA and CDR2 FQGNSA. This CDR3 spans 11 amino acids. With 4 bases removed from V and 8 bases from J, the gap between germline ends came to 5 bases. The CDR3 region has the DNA TGTGCCAGCAGCTCTTGGGGGGAGCTGTTTTTT. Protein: CASSSWGELFF.

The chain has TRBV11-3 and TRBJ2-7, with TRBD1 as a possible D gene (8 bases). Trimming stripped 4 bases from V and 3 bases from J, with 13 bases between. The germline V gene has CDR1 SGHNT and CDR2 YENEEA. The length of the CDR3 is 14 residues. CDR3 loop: CASSSGGQDYEQYF. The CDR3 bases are TGTGCCAGCAGCTCGGGGGGACAGGACTACGAGCAGTACTTC.

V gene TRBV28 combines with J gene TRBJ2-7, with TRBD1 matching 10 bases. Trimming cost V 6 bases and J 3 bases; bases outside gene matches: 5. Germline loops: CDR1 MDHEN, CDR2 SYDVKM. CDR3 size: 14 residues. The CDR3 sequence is CASRGTGVSYEQYF. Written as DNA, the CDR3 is TGTGCCAGCAGGGGGACAGGGGTAAGCTACGAGCAGTACTTC. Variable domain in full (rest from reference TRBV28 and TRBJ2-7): DVKVTQSSRYLVKRTGEKVFLECVQDMDHENMFWYRQDPGLGLRLIYFSYDVKMKEKGDIPEGYSVSREKKERFSLILESASTNQTSMYLCASRGTGVSYEQYFGPGTRLTVT.

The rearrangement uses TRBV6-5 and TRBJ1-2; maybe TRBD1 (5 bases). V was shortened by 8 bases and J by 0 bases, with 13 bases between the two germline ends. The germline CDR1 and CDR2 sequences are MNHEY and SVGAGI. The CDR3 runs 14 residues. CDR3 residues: CASRGTDSNYGYTF. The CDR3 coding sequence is TGTGCCAGCCGGGGGACGGACTCTAACTATGGCTACACCTTC.

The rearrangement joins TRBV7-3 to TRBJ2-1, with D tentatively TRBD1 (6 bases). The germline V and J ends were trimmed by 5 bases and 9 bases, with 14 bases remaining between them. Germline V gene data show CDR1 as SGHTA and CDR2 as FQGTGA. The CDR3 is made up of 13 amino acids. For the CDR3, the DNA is TGTGCCAGCAGCAAGTACCGGGACACTGAGCAGTTCTTC. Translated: CASSKYRDTEQFF. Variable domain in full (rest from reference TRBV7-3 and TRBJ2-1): GAGVSQTPSNKVTEKGKYVELRCDPISGHTALYWYRQSLGQGPEFLIYFQGTGAADDSGLPNDRFFAVRPEGSVSTLKIQRTERGDSAVYLCASSKYRDTEQFFGPGTRLTVL.

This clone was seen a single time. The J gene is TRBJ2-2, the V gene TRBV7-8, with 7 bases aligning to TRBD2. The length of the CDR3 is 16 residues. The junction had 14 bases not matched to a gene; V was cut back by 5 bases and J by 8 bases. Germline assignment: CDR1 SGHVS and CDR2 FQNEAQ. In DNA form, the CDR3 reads TGTGCCAGCAGCCAGCGTCGGGAACTAGCGACAGGGGAGCTGTTTTTT. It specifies CASSQRRELATGELFF.

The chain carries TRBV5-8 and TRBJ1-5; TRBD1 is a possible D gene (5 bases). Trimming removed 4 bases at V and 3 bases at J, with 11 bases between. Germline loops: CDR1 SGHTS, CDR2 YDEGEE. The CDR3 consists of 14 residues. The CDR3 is CASSPTGFNQPQHF. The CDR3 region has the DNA TGTGCCAGCAGCCCAACAGGTTTCAATCAGCCCCAGCATTTT.

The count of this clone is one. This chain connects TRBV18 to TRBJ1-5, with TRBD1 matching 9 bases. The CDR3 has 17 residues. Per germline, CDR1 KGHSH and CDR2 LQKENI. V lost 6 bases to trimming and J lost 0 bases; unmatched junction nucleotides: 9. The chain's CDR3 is CASSRTGEPYSNQPQHF. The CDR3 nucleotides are TGTGCCAGCTCGAGGACAGGGGAACCCTATAGCAATCAGCCCCAGCATTTT.

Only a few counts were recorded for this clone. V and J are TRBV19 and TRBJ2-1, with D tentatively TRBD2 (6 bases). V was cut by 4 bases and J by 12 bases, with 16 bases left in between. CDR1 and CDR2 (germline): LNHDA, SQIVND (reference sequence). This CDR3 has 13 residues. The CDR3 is CASSTNSFGGQFF. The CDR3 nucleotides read TGTGCCAGTAGTACGAATAGCTTCGGGGGGCAGTTCTTC.

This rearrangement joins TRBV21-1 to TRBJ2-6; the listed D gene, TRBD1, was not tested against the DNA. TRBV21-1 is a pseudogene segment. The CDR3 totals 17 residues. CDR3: CASSKGAGFSGANVLTF. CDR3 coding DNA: TGTGCCAGCAGCAAAGGAGCAGGTTTCTCTGGGGCCAACGTCCTGACTTTC.

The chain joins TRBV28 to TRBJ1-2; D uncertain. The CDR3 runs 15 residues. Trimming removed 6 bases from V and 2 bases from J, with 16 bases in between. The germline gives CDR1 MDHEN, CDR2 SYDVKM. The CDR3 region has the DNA TGTGCCAGCAGGCTGTTGGGCGGACCGAACTATGGCTACACCTTC. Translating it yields CASRLLGGPNYGYTF.

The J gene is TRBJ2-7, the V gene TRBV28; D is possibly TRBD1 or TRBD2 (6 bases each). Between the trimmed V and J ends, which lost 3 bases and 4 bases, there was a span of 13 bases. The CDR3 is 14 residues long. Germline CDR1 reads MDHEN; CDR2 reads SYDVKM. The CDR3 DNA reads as TGTGCCAGCAGTTTCAGGGGACTTCGATACGAGCAGTACTTC. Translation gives CASSFRGLRYEQYF.

As DNA, the CDR3 is TGTGCCAGCAGCTTAGTGGCGCGGGAGACGGCCGGGGAGCTGTTTTTT. Its translation is CASSLVARETAGELFF. The J gene is TRBJ2-2, the V gene TRBV7-6, with 7 bases lining up with TRBD2. V was pared by 1 base and J by 6 bases, with 8 bases of the junction left unmatched. CDR1 SGHVS and CDR2 FNYEAQ come from the germline V gene. The CDR3 length is 16 residues.

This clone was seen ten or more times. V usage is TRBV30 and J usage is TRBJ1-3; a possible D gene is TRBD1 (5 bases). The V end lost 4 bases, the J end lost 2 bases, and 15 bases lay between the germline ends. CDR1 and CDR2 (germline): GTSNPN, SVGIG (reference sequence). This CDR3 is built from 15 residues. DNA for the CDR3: TGTGCCTGGATCCCCCAGGGTACGGCTGGAAACACCATATATTTT. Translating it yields CAWIPQGTAGNTIYF. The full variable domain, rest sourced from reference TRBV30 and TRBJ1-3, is SQTIHQWPATLVQPVGSPLSLECTVEGTSNPNLYWYRQAAGRGLQLLFYSVGIGQISSEVPQNLSASRPQDRQFILSSKKLLLSDSGFYLCAWIPQGTAGNTIYFGEGSWLTVV.

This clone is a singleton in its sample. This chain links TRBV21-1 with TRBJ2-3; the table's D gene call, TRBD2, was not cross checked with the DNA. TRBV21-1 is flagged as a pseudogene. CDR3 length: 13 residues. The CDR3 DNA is TGTGCCAGCCCCAAATTGGGCGGGAAGACGCAGTATTTT. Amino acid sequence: CASPKLGGKTQYF.

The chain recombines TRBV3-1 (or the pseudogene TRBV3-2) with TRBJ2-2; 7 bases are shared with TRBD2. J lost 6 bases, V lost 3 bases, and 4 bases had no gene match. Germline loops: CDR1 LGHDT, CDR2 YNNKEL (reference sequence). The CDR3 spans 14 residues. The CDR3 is CASSHGGSSGELFF. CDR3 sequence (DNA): TGTGCCAGCAGCCACGGCGGGAGCTCCGGGGAGCTGTTTTTT.